The next 20 T cell receptor beta chains were all read from a single sample in a study of graft-versus-host responses after intestinal transplantation. TCRdb keeps only in-frame clones here, not all; method: immunoSEQ multiplex PCR. The repertoire holds approximately 17,000 clones, 83% seen once, with over 3% in the top ten. Both intraepithelial and lamina propria lymphocytes were released by processing graft tissue. The material sequenced was ileum tissue, taken just under 600 days after intestinal transplantation. The receptors stem from a human patient who received an intestinal transplant, so some T cells may come from the graft donor.

This clone was picked up one time. This sequence joins TRBV6-4 and TRBJ2-1, with D tentatively TRBD2 (6 bases). Trimming took 4 bases from V and 9 from J, leaving 10 bases between them. The V gene's germline CDR1 is MRHNA and CDR2 SNTAGT. The CDR3 consists of 12 residues. CDR3 bases: TGTGCCAGCAGTGTACTCGGGGGTGAGCAGTTCTTC. It yields the protein CASSVLGGEQFF.

This rearrangement joins TRBV5-1 to TRBJ2-6; D call uncertain. Trimming stripped 3 bases from V and 0 bases from J, with 4 bases between. The CDR3 runs to 14 residues. The germline gives CDR1 SGHRS, CDR2 YFSETQ. CDR3 sequence (DNA): TGCGCCAGCAGCTACCACTCTGGGGCCAACGTCCTGACTTTC. Protein product: CASSYHSGANVLTF. The whole variable domain, remainder taken from reference TRBV5-1 and TRBJ2-6, is KAGVTQTPRYLIKTRGQQVTLSCSPISGHRSVSWYQQTPGQGLQFLFEYFSETQRNKGNFPGRFSGRQFSNSRSEMNVSTLELGDSALYLCASSYHSGANVLTFGAGSRLTVL.

The chain couples TRBV7-9 to TRBJ2-6; unclear D gene. Trimming left V 5 bases short and J 0 bases short, with 5 bases between. Germline V gene sequence: CDR1 SEHNR, CDR2 FQNEAQ (reference sequence). This CDR3 has 14 amino acids. The CDR3 spells CASSESSGANVLTF. The CDR3 nucleotides are TGTGCCAGCAGCGAGAGCTCTGGGGCCAACGTCCTGACTTTC.

This clone came up a few times. The rearrangement uses TRBV4-1 and TRBJ1-6; unclear D gene. Germline V gene lookup returns CDR1 MGHRA and CDR2 YSYEKL. V lost 3 bases to trimming and J lost 7 bases, with 13 bases between them. The CDR3 spans 15 residues. Here the CDR3 reads CASSQGSNNNSPLHF. In DNA, the CDR3 is TGCGCCAGCAGCCAGGGCAGCAACAACAATTCACCCCTCCACTTT.

The genes are TRBV30 and TRBJ1-6; the D is unclear. CDR1 and CDR2 from the germline V gene are GTSNPN and SVGIG (reference sequence). V was clipped by 5 bases and J by 10 bases, with 9 bases between them. The CDR3 consists of 11 residues. The CDR3 sequence: CAWEDGSPLHF. In DNA form, the CDR3 reads TGTGCCTGGGAGGATGGCTCACCCCTCCACTTT.

V and J are TRBV12-5 and TRBJ2-2; D is unclear. The CDR3 runs to 16 residues. Germline loops: CDR1 LGHNT, CDR2 FRNRAP. V was cut by 0 bases and J by 3 bases, with 11 bases left in between. CDR3 DNA sequence: TGTGCTAGTGGTTTGGTATTGAGCGAGGACACCGGGGAGCTGTTTTTT. Translating gives CASGLVLSEDTGELFF.

This clone was found a few times. The chain has TRBV7-9 and TRBJ1-2, with D possibly TRBD1 on 6 matching bases. Between the trimmed V and J ends, which lost 4 bases and 7 bases, there was a span of 19 bases. The CDR3 is made up of 15 amino acids. The germline V gene encodes CDR1 SEHNR and CDR2 FQNEAQ (reference sequence). The CDR3 loop reads CASSSAQGYPFGYTF. In DNA form, the CDR3 reads TGTGCCAGCAGCTCAGCCCAGGGGTACCCCTTTGGCTACACCTTC.

The chain employs TRBV6-4 and TRBJ2-3, with unresolved D. This CDR3 is 13 amino acids long. CDR1 and CDR2 (germline): MRHNA, SNTAGT. Trimming cost V 2 bases and J 2 bases, with 5 bases left between them. CDR3 coding DNA: TGTGCCAGCAGTGACAGGTTCACAGATACGCAGTATTTT. This translates into CASSDRFTDTQYF.

This chain connects TRBV6-5 to TRBJ2-1, with a possible D match to TRBD1 (5 bases). V lost 2 bases, J lost 9 bases, and 8 bases lay in between. Germline CDR1 and CDR2: MNHEY and SVGAGI. The CDR3 extends over 12 amino acids. The CDR3 protein is CASSYARGEQFF. For the CDR3, the DNA is TGTGCCAGCAGTTACGCTAGGGGTGAGCAGTTCTTC.

The genes are TRBV19 and TRBJ1-5; D gene uncertain. Germline V gene sequence: CDR1 LNHDA, CDR2 SQIVND (reference sequence). V was clipped by 3 bases and J by 0 bases, with 9 bases between them. The CDR3 consists of 15 residues. The CDR3 DNA reads TGTGCCAGTAGTATGGGCGTATATAGCAATCAGCCCCAGCATTTT. Its protein product is CASSMGVYSNQPQHF.

This chain uses TRBV9 with TRBJ2-5; D is uncertain. The germline V gene encodes CDR1 SGDLS and CDR2 YYNGEE. The CDR3 runs 12 residues. Trimming left V 0 bases short and J 4 bases short, with 4 bases between. For the CDR3, the DNA is TGTGCCAGCAGCGTAGGCGGAGAGACCCAGTACTTC. Encoded protein: CASSVGGETQYF.

The gene calls are TRBV6-6 and TRBJ1-2; D perhaps matches TRBD1 (5 bases). This CDR3 comprises 15 residues. The ends were cut back, 5 bases at V and 3 bases at J, with 16 bases in the middle. CDR1 and CDR2 (germline): MNHNY, SVGAGI (reference sequence). The CDR3 DNA reads TGTGCCAGCAGTAATCCCGGGACGTCCGACTATGGCTACACCTTC. Residues: CASSNPGTSDYGYTF.

The rearrangement links TRBV7-6 to TRBJ2-1; D gene ambiguous. Germline V gene lookup returns CDR1 SGHVS and CDR2 FNYEAQ. The CDR3 contains 15 residues. Between the trimmed V and J ends, which lost 3 bases and 1 base, there was a span of 10 bases. The chain's CDR3 is CASSLRGVSYNEQFF. CDR3 in DNA: TGTGCCAGCAGCTTGCGAGGAGTTTCCTACAATGAGCAGTTCTTC.

This chain joins TRBV5-1 and TRBJ1-2, with D possibly matching TRBD1 (5 bases). Germline V lookup: CDR1 SGHRS, CDR2 YFSETQ. Trimming took off 2 bases at V and 8 bases at J, with 13 bases between the two ends. This CDR3 comprises 13 residues. The CDR3 region has the DNA TGCGCCAGCAGCTTTGATACAGGCTTGGGCTACACCTTC. It yields the protein CASSFDTGLGYTF.

The chain joins TRBV19 to TRBJ1-5, with 8 bases that match TRBD1. Germline trimming cut 4 bases from V and 7 bases from J; bases unmatched to any gene: 6. The length of the CDR3 is 14 residues. The V gene's germline CDR1 is LNHDA and CDR2 SQIVND (reference sequence). CDR3 in amino acids: CASSTPGGWQPQHF. The CDR3 nucleotides read TGTGCCAGTAGTACACCAGGGGGCTGGCAGCCCCAGCATTTT.

The V and J genes are TRBV19 and TRBJ2-5; D unresolved. The J call may be faulty, since TRBJ2-7 better matches the DNA end. Germline assignment: CDR1 LNHDA and CDR2 SQIVND (reference sequence). The CDR3 is made up of 13 amino acids. CDR3 loop: CASSSSGVYEQYF. Written as DNA, the CDR3 is TGTGCCAGTTCATCCTCCGGTGTATACGAGCAGTACTTC.

This clone was observed once. This chain uses TRBV7-9 with TRBJ2-7, with 10 bases that match TRBD1. The CDR3 covers 15 residues. Germline loops: CDR1 SEHNR, CDR2 FQNEAQ (reference sequence). V was pared by 1 base and J by 7 bases, with 7 bases of the junction left unmatched. The CDR3 is CASSLETGGRSEQYF. CDR3 bases: TGTGCCAGCAGCTTAGAGACAGGGGGCCGTAGTGAGCAGTACTTC. Supplemented by reference TRBV7-9 and TRBJ2-7, the full variable domain reads DTGVSQNPRHKITKRGQNVTFRCDPISEHNRLYWYRQTLGQGPEFLTYFQNEAQLEKSRLLSDRFSAERPKGSFSTLEIQRTEQGDSAMYLCASSLETGGRSEQYFGPGTRLTVT.

This chain joins TRBV5-4 and TRBJ2-7, with D possibly TRBD1 on 5 matching bases. This CDR3 comprises 13 residues. CDR1 and CDR2 (germline): SGHNT, YYREEE (reference sequence). V lost 4 bases, J lost 2 bases, and 10 bases lay in between. DNA of the CDR3: TGTGCCAGCAGCCTACAGGAAACCTACGAGCAGTACTTC. This translates into CASSLQETYEQYF.

The chain couples TRBV6-6 to TRBJ2-1; 7 nucleotides agree with TRBD2. V was pared by 8 bases and J by 4 bases, with 14 bases of the junction left unmatched. This CDR3 is 16 amino acids long. The germline V gene has CDR1 MNHNY and CDR2 SVGAGI (reference sequence). The CDR3 DNA reads TGTGCCAGCGGCTACTGGGTGGCGGGGGAGTACAATGAGCAGTTCTTC. Amino acids: CASGYWVAGEYNEQFF.

This chain uses TRBV27 with TRBJ1-1; 9 bases match TRBD1. Per germline, CDR1 MNHEY and CDR2 SMNVEV (reference sequence). Trimming removed 8 bases from V and 1 base from J; junction bases left unmatched: 8. The CDR3 loop spans 15 amino acids. This CDR3 reads CASHQQGAQNTEAFF. CDR3 in DNA: TGTGCCAGCCACCAACAGGGGGCACAGAACACTGAAGCTTTCTTT.